These 7 T cell receptor beta chains share one sample of origin, sequenced in a study of cytomegalovirus exposure and HLA in healthy donors (dated by TCRdb to about 2017). Libraries came from the immunoSEQ multiplex PCR assay. The multiplex PCR relied on a mix of 60 forward primers for TCR Vbeta segments and 13 reverse primers for TCR Jbeta segments. TCRdb took this table from immuneACCESS and kept in-frame rearrangements with V and J called. Such tables lack part of the clones; where checked against another copy, unresolved V genes explain under half of the gap, and the rest is unexplained. For this sample there are 89,000 or so clones; around 74% appear just once. The ten largest clones take up around 2% of the sample. Sequencing was performed on PBMCs. Receptors originate from a boy aged 5-17 years in good health and CMV-seronegative.

This chain connects TRBV30 to TRBJ2-5, with D perhaps matching TRBD2 (5 bases). The CDR3 consists of 12 residues. Trimming took off 1 base at V and 4 bases at J, with 7 bases between the two ends. CDR1 is GTSNPN and CDR2 is SVGIG in the germline V gene (reference sequence). The CDR3 loop reads CAWSDTRETQYF. As DNA, the CDR3 is TGTGCCTGGAGTGACACTAGAGAGACCCAGTACTTC.

The V gene is TRBV7-9, the J gene TRBJ1-1; tentatively, D is TRBD1 (5 bases). The CDR3 is 14 amino acids. Trimming left V 7 bases short and J 0 bases short, with 12 bases between. The germline gives CDR1 SEHNR, CDR2 FQNEAQ (reference sequence). CDR3 DNA sequence: TGTGCCAGCACCCAGGACACCATGAACACTGAAGCTTTCTTT. Translated: CASTQDTMNTEAFF.

The chain employs TRBV9 and TRBJ2-1; 7 nucleotides line up with TRBD1. Germline lookup yields CDR1 SGDLS and CDR2 YYNGEE. The junction had 7 bases not matched to a gene; V was cut back by 4 bases and J by 6 bases. The CDR3 sequence is 14 residues long. The CDR3 loop reads CASSSTDRPNEQFF. CDR3 nucleotides: TGTGCCAGCAGCTCTACGGACAGGCCCAATGAGCAGTTCTTC.

The gene calls are TRBV30 and TRBJ1-2, with a possible D match to TRBD1 (6 bases). The CDR3 spans 14 residues. The germline V and J ends were trimmed by 6 bases and 4 bases, with 18 bases remaining between them. Germline-derived CDR1 and CDR2 are GTSNPN and SVGIG (reference sequence). CDR3 loop: CACSGTRASYGYTF. In DNA, the CDR3 is TGTGCCTGCTCCGGGACACGGGCGTCCTATGGCTACACCTTC.

The table lists this clone with a few counts. The chain has TRBV7-9 and TRBJ1-1; D possibly corresponds to TRBD1 (5 bases). Trimming pared 7 bases from V and 1 base from J, leaving 16 bases between. CDR3 length: 15 amino acids. CDR1 and CDR2 from the germline V gene are SEHNR and FQNEAQ (reference sequence). CDR3 protein: CASTHGRGGNTEAFF. The CDR3, as DNA: TGTGCCAGCACCCATGGAAGGGGAGGGAACACTGAAGCTTTCTTT. Based on the CDR3 plus reference TRBV7-9 and TRBJ1-1, the full variable domain is DTGVSQNPRHKITKRGQNVTFRCDPISEHNRLYWYRQTLGQGPEFLTYFQNEAQLEKSRLLSDRFSAERPKGSFSTLEIQRTEQGDSAMYLCASTHGRGGNTEAFFGQGTRLTVV.

The sample holds a few counts of this clone. This chain uses TRBV7-2 with TRBJ1-6; TRBD1 matches at 8 bases. The CDR3 is 16 amino acids. The germline CDR1 and CDR2 sequences are SGHTA and FQGNSA. Trimming took 5 bases from V and 5 from J; bases not matched to a gene: 8. The CDR3 spells CASSLVPGQDNSPLHF. In DNA, the CDR3 is TGTGCCAGCAGCCTCGTCCCGGGACAGGATAATTCACCCCTCCACTTT.

This rearrangement joins TRBV29-1 to TRBJ1-1, with 7 bases matching TRBD1. CDR1 SQVTM and CDR2 ANQGSEA come from the germline V gene. Unmatched junction bases numbered 7, after V lost 7 bases and J lost 2 bases. The CDR3 is 13 amino acids. CDR3 bases: TGCAGCGCCCTTTGGGACAGTAACACTGAAGCTTTCTTT. This encodes CSALWDSNTEAFF.